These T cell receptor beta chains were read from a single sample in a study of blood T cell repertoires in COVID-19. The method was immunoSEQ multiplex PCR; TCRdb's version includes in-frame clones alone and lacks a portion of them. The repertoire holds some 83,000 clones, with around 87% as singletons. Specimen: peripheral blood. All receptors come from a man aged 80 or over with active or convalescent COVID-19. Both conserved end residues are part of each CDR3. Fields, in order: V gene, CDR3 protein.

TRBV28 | CASSASGTGHSPLHF
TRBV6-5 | CASSYAGARNEQFF
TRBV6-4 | CASSASRAPGEAFF
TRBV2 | CATKDRAGSETQYF
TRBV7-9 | CASSLPDRSTDTQYF
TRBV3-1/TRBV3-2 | CASSQGGTGSNEKLFF
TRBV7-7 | CASSLGGGSGYNEQFF
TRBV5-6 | CASSLVSGTATNEKLFF
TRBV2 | CASSPPVQNYYGYTF
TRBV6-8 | CATRGAGGETQYF
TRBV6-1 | CASTWIQGSGDTQYF